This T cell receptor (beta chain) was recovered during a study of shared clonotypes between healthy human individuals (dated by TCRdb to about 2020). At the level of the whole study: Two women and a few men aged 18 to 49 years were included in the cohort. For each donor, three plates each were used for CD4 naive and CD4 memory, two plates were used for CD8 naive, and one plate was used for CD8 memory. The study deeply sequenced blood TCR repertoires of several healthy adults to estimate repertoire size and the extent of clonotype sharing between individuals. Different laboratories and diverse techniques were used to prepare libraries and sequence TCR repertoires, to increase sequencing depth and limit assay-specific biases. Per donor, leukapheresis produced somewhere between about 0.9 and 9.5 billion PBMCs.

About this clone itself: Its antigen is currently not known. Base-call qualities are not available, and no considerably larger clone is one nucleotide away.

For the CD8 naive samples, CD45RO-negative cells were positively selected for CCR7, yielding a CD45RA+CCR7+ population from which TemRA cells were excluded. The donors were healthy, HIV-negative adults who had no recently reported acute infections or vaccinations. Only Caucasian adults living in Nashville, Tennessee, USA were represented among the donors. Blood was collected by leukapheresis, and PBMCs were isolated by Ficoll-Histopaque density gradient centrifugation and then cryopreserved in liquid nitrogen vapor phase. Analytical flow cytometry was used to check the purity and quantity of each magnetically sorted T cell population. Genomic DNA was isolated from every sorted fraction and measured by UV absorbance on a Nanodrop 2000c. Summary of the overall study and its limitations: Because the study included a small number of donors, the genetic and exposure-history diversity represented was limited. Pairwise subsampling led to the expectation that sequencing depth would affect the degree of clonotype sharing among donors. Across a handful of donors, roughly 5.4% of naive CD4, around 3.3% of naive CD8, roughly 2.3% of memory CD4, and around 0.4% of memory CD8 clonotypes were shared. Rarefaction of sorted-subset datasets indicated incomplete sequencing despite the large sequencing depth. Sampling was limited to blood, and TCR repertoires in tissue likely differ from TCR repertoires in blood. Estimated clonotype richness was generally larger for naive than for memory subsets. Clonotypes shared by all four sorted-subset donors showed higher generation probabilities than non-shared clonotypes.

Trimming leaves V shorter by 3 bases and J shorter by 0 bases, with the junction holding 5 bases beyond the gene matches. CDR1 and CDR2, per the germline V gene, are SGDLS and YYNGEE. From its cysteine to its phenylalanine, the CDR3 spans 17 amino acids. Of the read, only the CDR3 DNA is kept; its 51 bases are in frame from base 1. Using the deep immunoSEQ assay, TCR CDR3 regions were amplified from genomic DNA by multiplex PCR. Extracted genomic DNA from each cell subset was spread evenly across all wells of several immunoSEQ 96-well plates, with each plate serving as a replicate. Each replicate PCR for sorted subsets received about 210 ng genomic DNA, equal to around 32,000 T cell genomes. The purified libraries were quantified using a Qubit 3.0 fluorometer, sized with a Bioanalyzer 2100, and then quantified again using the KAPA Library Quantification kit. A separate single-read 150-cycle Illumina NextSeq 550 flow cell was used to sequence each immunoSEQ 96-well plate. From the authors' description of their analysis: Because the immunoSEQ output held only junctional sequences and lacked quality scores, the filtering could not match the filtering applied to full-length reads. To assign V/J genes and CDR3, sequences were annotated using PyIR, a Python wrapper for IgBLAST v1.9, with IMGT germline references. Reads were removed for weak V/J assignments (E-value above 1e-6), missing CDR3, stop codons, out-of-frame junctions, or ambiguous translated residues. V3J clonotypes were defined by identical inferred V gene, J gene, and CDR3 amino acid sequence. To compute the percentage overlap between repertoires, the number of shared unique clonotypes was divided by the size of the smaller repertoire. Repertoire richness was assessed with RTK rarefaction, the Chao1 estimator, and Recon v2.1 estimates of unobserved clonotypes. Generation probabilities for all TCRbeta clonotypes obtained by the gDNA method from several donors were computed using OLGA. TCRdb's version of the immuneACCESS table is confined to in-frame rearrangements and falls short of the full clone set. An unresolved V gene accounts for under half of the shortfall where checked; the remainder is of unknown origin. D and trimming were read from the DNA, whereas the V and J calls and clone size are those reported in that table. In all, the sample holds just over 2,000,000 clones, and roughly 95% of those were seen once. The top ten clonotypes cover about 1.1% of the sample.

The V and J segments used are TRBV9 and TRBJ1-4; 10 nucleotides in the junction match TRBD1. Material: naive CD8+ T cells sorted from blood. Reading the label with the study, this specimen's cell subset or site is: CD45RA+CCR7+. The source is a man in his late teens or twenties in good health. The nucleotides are TGTGCCAGCAGCGCTCGGGACAGGGGAGCAACTAATGAAAAACTGTTTTTT. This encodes CASSARDRGATNEKLFF.